The clone carrying this T cell receptor (beta chain) was observed at least ten times. No antigen is known for it. The observed sequence ends 3 residues before the CDR3 terminus, with the missing tail filled in from the germline J gene. Measured with immunoSEQ multiplex PCR; TCRdb has only the in-frame clones, and not every one. Sampling found 35,000 to 55,000 clones, none seen once. These data belong to a study of T cell clonality in common variable immunodeficiency. Study-wide points: Repertoire-complication correlations in CVID were limited by patient heterogeneity.

Blood samples were heparinized, about 4.5 to 8 ml per donor. The CDR3 totals 15 residues. V dropped 4 bases and J dropped 4; count of bases not matched to a gene: 3. CDR1 is MRHNA, CDR2 SNTAGT, per germline. The chain combines TRBV6-4 with TRBJ2-3; 12 bases line up with TRBD1. This clonotype was sampled from a person aged 18 to 70 in good health. Source material: peripheral blood mononuclear cells. The CDR3 reads CASSAGTGGADTQYF. Partial CDR3 DNA: TGTGCCAGCAGTGCCGGGACAGGGGGCGCAGATACG.